This T cell receptor (beta chain) is from a study of tumor-infiltrating lymphocytes in primary liver carcinoma. Study overall: Between about 4 and 11 cm across, the tumors were all of stage T1-T3 N0M0.

This clonotype was seen many times. The antigen is undetermined. Unsorted whole blood served as the source of blood RNA, and germline DNA was extracted as well. The study's findings and limits: Unsorted bulk samples meant CD4+ and CD8+ repertoires went uncompared. Top-250-clone fractions were significantly higher in tumors than in blood (p = 0.039). In tumor-adjacent and tumor-blood pairs, overlap was lower than in tumor region pairs.

Trimming stripped 10 bases from V and 3 bases from J, with 3 bases between. The CDR3 is 9 amino acids. TCR beta cDNA was reverse-transcribed from 400 to 500 ng of total RNA. The reaction used a constant-region primer and ProtoScript II reverse transcriptase. Employing slightly modified ARM-PCR, three nested multiplex PCR rounds were run, and these gave rise to the TCR beta libraries. Both of the initial two PCR rounds ran for 10 cycles and employed TRBV1-TRBV30 forward primers alongside a C-beta reverse primer. Via MiXCR, TCRdb re-called the multiplex PCR reads, giving one row per CDR3 protein. The sample carries roughly 330,000 distinct CDR3 sequences, less than 65% recorded once.

Sequencing was done on a sample of peripheral blood. The sequence derives from a man aged 35 to 55 with primary liver carcinoma and hepatitis B virus infection. The chain links TRBV12-3 or TRBV12-4 to TRBJ1-2; D remains ambiguous. Here the CDR3 reads CATDYGYTF. DNA for the CDR3: TGTGCCACCGACTATGGCTACACCTTC.